This T cell receptor beta chain was sequenced for a study of blood T cells in healthy people across ages (dated by TCRdb to between 2014 and 2016). Regarding the research as a whole: In model experiments, template switching captured about one uniquely barcoded TCR beta cDNA molecule for every two T cells. Using deep sequencing normalized with unique cDNA molecular identifiers, the study measured how TCR beta repertoire diversity changes with age. The donors were divided into four age groups: young (average about 15 years), middle-aged (roughly 40), aged (about 60) and long-lived (nearly 85). To avoid experimental bias, donors of different ages were randomly spread across the sequencing lanes. The study analyzed two additional independent replicas of 1 million unique cDNA reads from the same blood draw for two donors, one aged 18 to 30 and one aged 80 or older.

The library was made by 5' RACE. Sequenced using an Illumina HiSeq 2500. The second PCR ran for about 6 to 11 cycles and used a J-beta primer mix along with a sample-barcoded 5' primer. A unique molecular identifier was introduced onto each TCR beta cDNA molecule by a template-switch 5' adaptor carrying 12 random nucleotides. At least 2.5 million CDR3-containing paired-end reads were obtained from each sample. The Mint cDNA synthesis kit, primed by a TRBC-specific oligonucleotide, was used to synthesize first-strand cDNA from all RNA. Following uracil-DNA glycosylase treatment, all cDNA underwent a first 18-cycle PCR with the universal primers M1SS and BC2_uni_R. In the source study's methods: For normalization, 1 million high-quality reads, each with a distinct molecular identifier, were randomly selected from each sample. Instead of being binned into consensus sequences, reads with shared molecular identifiers were discarded. CDR3 identification, clonotype clustering and error correction used MiTCR with a Q25 quality threshold and the strictest error-elimination algorithm. Lower-bound total TCR beta diversity was estimated with a nonparametric unseen species model using Euler transformation. TCRdb reworked the public reads: Q25 trimming with fastp, MiXCR clone assembly, productive beta chains retained. Rows are unified per CDR3 protein, each entry keeping the most common DNA and genes. TCRdb assigned the V and J calls; the authors' analysis was not used. For this sample there are around 870,000 distinct CDR3 sequences; less than 35% appear just once. The top ten clonotypes cover 17% of the sample.

V loses 3 bases at its end and J loses 3 bases; junction bases beyond the gene matches: 7. The CDR3 holds 15 amino acids from the cysteine to the phenylalanine. The DNA shown is the 45-base CDR3, in frame from base 1. The CDR1 and CDR2 encoded by the germline V gene are LGHNA and YSLEER. Findings and caveats that apply to the study as a whole: Total diversity estimates from one million sequenced T cells were considered lower bounds and underestimates. Observed TCR beta diversity per million T cells fell roughly linearly with age, and a significant reduction was already apparent by age roughly 40. Compared with the aged group, the long-lived group had more naive CD4+ T cells, fewer expanded clones and increased TCR diversity, a pattern suggesting age selection. Conclusive comparison of naive and antigen-experienced compartments was prevented by the profiling of bulk unsorted PBMCs. There was a strong correlation between observed TCR beta diversity and the percentage of naive T cells measured by flow cytometry. The CMV infection status of donors was not known, potentially confounding age-related changes in expanded clonotypes.

Systemically healthy Caucasian individuals from Russia, 39 in total and aged roughly 6 to 95 years, were included as donors. Around 9.8 milliliters of peripheral blood were collected from each donor into EDTA-treated Vacutainer tubes. Ficoll-Paque density-gradient centrifugation was used to isolate PBMCs, with at least 6.5 million per sample. Trizol reagent was used to extract total RNA from PBMCs, with at least 5 micrograms per sample. For every donor, flow cytometry on a PBMC aliquot measured the percentage of naive CD45RAhigh/CD27high T cells. Regarding this clonotype: Its recognized antigen is unknown. No qualities accompany the bases; no much larger clone lies one base away.

The sequenced sample was blood. The sequence joins TRBV4-3 to TRBJ1-1; the central 7 bases match TRBD1. This receptor was identified in a woman older than 75 in good health. The base sequence is TGCGCCAGCAGCCAGATGAACAGGGGTTACACTGAAGCTTTCTTT. Its coded protein is CASSQMNRGYTEAFF.